The entry that follows covers one TCR beta chain sequence. Which antigen it targets is not known. It has no much larger one-base neighbor in the sample; base qualities were not kept. CDR1 and CDR2, per the germline V gene (reference sequence), are LNHNV and YYDKDF. V drops 0 bases and J drops 5 bases, leaving 15 bases in between. From the cysteine through the phenylalanine, the CDR3 covers 16 amino acids. Left in the record is the CDR3 DNA by itself, 48 bases read in frame from the first base. Each donor gave one peripheral blood draw, averaging roughly 120 mL, which was collected into heparinised tubes. A BD FACSAria II was used to sort naive, central memory, regulatory and stem cell-like memory CD4+ T cells with a panel that included CD45RO, CCR7, CD25, CD127, CD95 and CD27. All sorted populations exceeded 98% purity. PBMCs were isolated immediately by Lymphoprep density gradient centrifugation and stained directly without culture. So that batch effects would be minimized, each experiment stained and sorted samples in pairs, pairing one healthy donor with one patient.

These data belong to a study of beta chain features in type 1 diabetes listed by TCRdb under 2018. Background on the whole study: Patients and healthy donors did not differ in mean age, gender distribution, total cell number or subset yield. The study compared TCRB repertoires of sorted circulating CD4+ T cell subsets between recently diagnosed type 1 diabetes patients and matched healthy donors. Regulatory and stem cell-like memory subsets were isolated from only 8 patients and about eight healthy donors, whereas naive and central memory subsets came from all 28 donors. A total of roughly 99,000,000 sorted cells were examined across all samples, and the number of cells per subset was strongly correlated with RNA yield.

The paper as a whole reports these results and caveats: Naive, central memory and regulatory TCRB repertoires appeared to be more similar among patients than among healthy donors. Sequencing cDNA rather than genomic DNA could over-represent highly expressing activated cells, although activation and CD3 levels did not differ between groups. Type 1 diabetes patients showed a moderate but significant shortening of TCRB CDR3 length in all four CD4+ subsets. PCR might favor shorter templates, but patient and control samples were amplified and corrected together, so any skew would affect both groups equally. Only small numbers of individuals were included in the HLA sub-analyses, which left unresolved whether HLA type had any influence on TCRB rearrangement. At VDJ recombination sites, type 1 diabetes patients had fewer insertions and more deleted nucleotides, which implies abnormalities in thymic rearrangement.

All of the isolated RNA was reverse transcribed with the High Capacity cDNA Reverse Transcription Kit, so expressed TCRB transcripts were sequenced. Deep immunoSEQ sequencing was performed on naive, central memory and regulatory T cell samples, with an average of around 3.5 million total reads per sample. Sorted cells were lysed in RLT buffer, and RNA was extracted using DNase-treated RNeasy Micro or Mini kits according to cell number. To prevent cross-contamination, every cell subset was processed on its own, while patient and healthy donor samples were processed together. TCRB sequences were amplified from cDNA with the immunoSEQ multiplex PCR, producing 87-bp fragments spanning the CDR3 region. The amplicons were sequenced using the Illumina HiSeq platform. On the authors' methods: PCR bias was corrected computationally using synthetic template baselines, and reads within Hamming distance 2 were collapsed, with unmergeable singletons discarded. Reads were aligned to IMGT to assign V, D and J genes, CDR3 length, and insertions or deletions at six rearrangement sites. Within each subset, clonotype counts were normalized to sorted cell number, after which true diversity and Gini coefficients were computed with the tcR R package. Repertoire sharing was quantified using the overlap coefficient calculated on TCRB nucleotide sequences. Out-of-frame TCRB sequences from naive cells were analyzed to stand in for the pre-selection repertoire. TCRdb stores this immuneACCESS table with in-frame sequences only. Part of the clones is absent; in the studies checked, under half of the shortfall reflects unresolved V genes, and no reason is known for the rest. V and J calls and clone size come straight from that table; D and trimming were deduced from the DNA. Here the sample has a few hundred thousand clones; approximately 15% occur a single time. 0.015% of the sample rests with the top ten.

Sequenced material: naive CD4+ T cells from blood. The sample's cell subset or site label, in plain terms: true naive CD4+ T cells. The rearrangement joined TRBV15 to TRBJ2-3, with TRBD2 as a weak D call on 6 bases. The source is a man between 18 and 29 years old with type 1 diabetes. The bases are TGTGCCACCAGCAGAGATTGGAGGGCGTCAGTAGATACGCAGTATTTT. It encodes CATSRDWRASVDTQYF. The variable domain in full, with residues beyond the CDR3 obtained from the reference TRBV15 and TRBJ2-3 genes, is DAMVIQNPRYQVTQFGKPVTLSCSQTLNHNVMYWYQQKSSQAPKLLFHYYDKDFNNEADTPDNFQSRRPNTSFCFLDIRSPGLGDTAMYLCATSRDWRASVDTQYFGPGTRLTVL.